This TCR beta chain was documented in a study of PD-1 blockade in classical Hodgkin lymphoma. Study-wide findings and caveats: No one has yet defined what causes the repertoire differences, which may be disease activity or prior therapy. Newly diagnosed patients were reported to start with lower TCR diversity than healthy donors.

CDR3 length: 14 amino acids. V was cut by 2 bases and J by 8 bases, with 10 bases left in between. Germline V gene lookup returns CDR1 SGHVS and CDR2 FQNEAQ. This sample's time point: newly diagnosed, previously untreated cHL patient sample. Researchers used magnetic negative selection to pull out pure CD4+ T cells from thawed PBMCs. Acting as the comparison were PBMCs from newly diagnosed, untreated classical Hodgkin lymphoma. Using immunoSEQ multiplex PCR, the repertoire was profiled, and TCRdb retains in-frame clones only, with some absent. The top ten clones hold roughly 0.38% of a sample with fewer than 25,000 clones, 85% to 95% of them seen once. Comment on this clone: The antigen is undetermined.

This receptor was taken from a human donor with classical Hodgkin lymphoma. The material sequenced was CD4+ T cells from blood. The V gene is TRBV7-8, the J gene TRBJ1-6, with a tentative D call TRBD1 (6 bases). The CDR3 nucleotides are TGTGCCAGCAGCTTAACAGGGACCGATTCACCCCTCCACTTT. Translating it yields CASSLTGTDSPLHF.